These 10 T cell receptor beta chains originate from one sample sequenced in a study of blood T cell repertoires in COVID-19. Using immunoSEQ multiplex PCR, the repertoire was profiled, and TCRdb retains in-frame clones only, with some absent. The sample contains 220,000 or so clones, 70% to 85% of which appear only once. Material: PBMCs or T cells enriched from blood (not recorded which). These receptor sequences come from a woman aged 40 to 50 with acute COVID-19.

This chain uses TRBV9 with TRBJ1-4, with TRBD1 as a possible D gene (6 bases). From germline, CDR1 is SGDLS and CDR2 YYNGEE. CDR3 length: 14 amino acids. The germline V and J ends were trimmed by 3 bases and 6 bases, with 12 bases remaining between them. The CDR3 spells CASSETGWHEKLFF. The DNA of the CDR3 is TGTGCCAGCAGCGAAACAGGGTGGCATGAAAAACTGTTTTTT.

The chain joins TRBV11-2 to TRBJ2-3, with 10 positions matching TRBD2. CDR1 and CDR2 from the germline V gene are SGHAT and FQNNGV. This CDR3 has 17 amino acids. Unmatched junction bases numbered 15, after V lost 5 bases and J lost 7 bases. The CDR3 is CASSLSPAGGGAYTQYF. CDR3 bases: TGTGCCAGCAGCCTCTCCCCAGCGGGAGGGGGGGCTTATACGCAGTATTTT.

V gene TRBV6-5 combines with J gene TRBJ2-1, with TRBD2 as a possible D gene (5 bases). V lost 7 bases, J lost 2 bases, and 15 bases lay in between. The CDR3 extends over 15 amino acids. Per germline, CDR1 MNHEY and CDR2 SVGAGI. The CDR3 region is CASKKVPGAYNEQFF. Here the CDR3 DNA reads TGTGCCAGCAAAAAGGTACCCGGGGCCTACAATGAGCAGTTCTTC.

The genes are TRBV7-2 and TRBJ1-2, with D maybe TRBD1 (5 bases). In germline, CDR1 is SGHTA, CDR2 FQGNSA. The germline V and J ends were trimmed by 1 base and 1 base, with 13 bases remaining between them. This CDR3 is built from 16 residues. CDR3 amino acids: CASSLGRGGGNYGYTF. For the CDR3, the DNA is TGTGCCAGCAGCTTAGGGAGGGGTGGAGGTAACTATGGCTACACCTTC.

The chain joins TRBV5-1 to TRBJ1-6; 9 bases are a match to TRBD1. Germline V gives CDR1 SGHRS, CDR2 YFSETQ. This CDR3 is 15 amino acids long. The junction had 8 bases not matched to a gene; V was cut back by 4 bases and J by 9 bases. The CDR3 nucleotides are TGCGCCAGCAGCCCCACCACAGGGGGCGGTTCACCCCTCCACTTT. It specifies CASSPTTGGGSPLHF.

The CDR3 DNA reads TGTGCCAGCAGCGTAGTAGATACCGGGGCCAACGTCCTGACTTTC. The encoded protein is CASSVVDTGANVLTF. This sequence joins TRBV9 and TRBJ2-6; D remains ambiguous. Trimming pared 0 bases from V and 4 bases from J, leaving 8 bases between. Per germline, CDR1 SGDLS and CDR2 YYNGEE. CDR3 length: 15 residues. The whole variable domain, filled in from reference TRBV9 and TRBJ2-6, reads DSGVTQTPKHLITATGQRVTLRCSPRSGDLSVYWYQQSLDQGLQFLIQYYNGEERAKGNILERFSAQQFPDLHSELNLSSLELGDSALYFCASSVVDTGANVLTFGAGSRLTVL.

The chain combines TRBV13 with TRBJ2-7; D is perhaps TRBD1 (6 bases). The V end lost 4 bases, the J end lost 6 bases, and 16 bases lay between the germline ends. CDR1 PRHDT and CDR2 FYEKMQ come from the germline V gene (reference sequence). There are 14 residues in the CDR3. CDR3 coding DNA: TGTGCCAGCAGCTACAGAGCCCCCAGGGGCGAGCAGTACTTC. Its protein product is CASSYRAPRGEQYF.

The chain employs TRBV3-1 (or the pseudogene TRBV3-2) and TRBJ2-3; D is perhaps TRBD2 (6 bases). CDR1 and CDR2 from the germline V gene are LGHDT and YNNKEL (reference sequence). V lost 6 bases, J lost 1 base, and 8 bases lay in between. This CDR3 region has 13 residues. For the CDR3, the DNA is TGTGCCAGCAGTCAGCGGGGCACAGATACGCAGTATTTT. Its protein product is CASSQRGTDTQYF.

The genes are TRBV6-5 and TRBJ1-5; 11 nucleotides match TRBD1. Germline trimming cut 6 bases from V and 1 base from J; bases unmatched to any gene: 2. From germline, CDR1 is MNHEY and CDR2 SVGAGI. The CDR3 runs to 15 residues. The CDR3 here is CASRRDRGSNQPQHF. The CDR3 DNA sequence: TGTGCCAGCAGAAGGGACAGGGGGAGCAATCAGCCCCAGCATTTT.

V is TRBV6-1 and J is TRBJ2-1, with 11 bases lining up with TRBD2. CDR1 is MNHNS, CDR2 SASEGT, per germline. The CDR3 totals 18 residues. Trimming took 2 bases from V and 4 from J; bases not matched to a gene: 10. Here the CDR3 reads CASSEPTSGVGLYNEQFF. The DNA of the CDR3 is TGTGCCAGCAGTGAACCGACTAGCGGGGTAGGGCTGTACAATGAGCAGTTCTTC.